The 21 T cell receptor beta chains in this list originate from one sample, sequenced in a study of post-analysis software for immune sequencing data. Whole-study findings and limits: With TRBV5-6, TRBV5-1 and TRBV20-1 included, about five TRBV segments were more frequent in patients than in controls.

No antigen is known for these receptors. The TCR beta cDNA libraries carried unique molecular identifiers. TCRdb recomputed calls from the PCR reads with MiXCR, one row per CDR3 protein. The repertoire holds roughly 800,000 distinct CDR3 sequences, 30% seen once, with more than 0.55% in the top ten. The sequenced material came from blood. These receptors all come from a girl aged 10-17 years with multiple sclerosis.

This clonotype came up many times. The genes are TRBV7-6 and TRBJ2-5; D gene uncertain. The CDR3 spans 20 residues. V was shortened by 4 bases and J by 0 bases, with 27 bases between the two germline ends. CDR1 is SGHVS, CDR2 FNYEAQ, per germline. DNA of the CDR3: TGTGCCAGCAGCTACCCCTTTGCGGCGCAATCTGAAGTCCACCAAGAGACCCAGTACTTC. Its protein is CASSYPFAAQSEVHQETQYF. The full variable domain, with the rest looked up from reference TRBV7-6 and TRBJ2-5, is GAGVSQSPRYKVTKRGQDVALRCDPISGHVSLYWYRQALGQGPEFLTYFNYEAQQDKSGLPNDRFSAERPEGSISTLTIQRTEQRDSAMYRCASSYPFAAQSEVHQETQYFGPGTRLLVL.

The rearrangement links TRBV5-6 to TRBJ2-1; a possible D gene is TRBD2 (6 bases). This CDR3 contains 16 residues. From germline, CDR1 is SGHDT and CDR2 YYEEEE. V gave up 4 bases and J gave up 6 bases, with 20 bases separating them. The CDR3 DNA follows: TGTGCCAGCAGCCGCCGCGGGGCCGTTATTGGCAATGAGCAGTTCTTC. Its translation is CASSRRGAVIGNEQFF.

The genes are TRBV6-1 and TRBJ1-5, with D possibly matching TRBD1 (6 bases). V was clipped by 6 bases and J by 10 bases, with 19 bases between them. This CDR3 is 14 amino acids long. Germline assignment: CDR1 MNHNS and CDR2 SASEGT. This CDR3 is CASRSWGASNPQHF. In nucleotides, the CDR3 is TGTGCCAGCAGGTCCTGGGGGGCGAGTAATCCCCAGCATTTT.

A few counts support this clonotype. The chain uses TRBV4-1 and TRBJ1-1; D gene uncertain. The germline CDR1 and CDR2 sequences are MGHRA and YSYEKL. This CDR3 region has 16 residues. V was shortened by 3 bases and J by 0 bases, with 14 bases between the two germline ends. The CDR3 sequence is CASSHLRSRVNTEAFF. CDR3 DNA: TGCGCCAGCAGCCACCTCCGTTCACGGGTGAACACTGAAGCTTTCTTT.

The chain combines TRBV28 with TRBJ2-7, with 11 bases identical to TRBD2. V lost 4 bases, J lost 4 bases, and 6 bases stayed unmatched. Germline V gene lookup returns CDR1 MDHEN and CDR2 SYDVKM. The CDR3 consists of 15 residues. The CDR3 sequence: CASSSSGTSGYEQYF. CDR3 DNA sequence: TGTGCCAGCAGTTCCTCCGGGACTAGCGGTTACGAGCAGTACTTC.

The chain has TRBV9 and TRBJ2-3, with a possible D match to TRBD2 (6 bases). CDR3 length: 16 amino acids. The V gene lost 0 bases and the J gene lost 1 base, with 12 bases spanning the gap. Germline CDR1 SGDLS, CDR2 YYNGEE. The CDR3 here is CASSVARSGGTDTQYF. The CDR3 bases are TGTGCCAGCAGCGTAGCTCGGTCGGGGGGCACAGATACGCAGTATTTT.

The chain uses TRBV3-1 and TRBJ1-5; 10 bases align to TRBD1. Germline V CDR1 and CDR2: LGHDT, YNNKEL (reference sequence). The CDR3 contains 15 residues. The V and J ends lost 4 bases and 6 bases, in that order; junction bases with no gene match: 6. The CDR3 sequence is CASSRGQGGSQPQHF. The DNA for the CDR3 is TGTGCCAGCAGCCGCGGACAGGGGGGGAGTCAGCCCCAGCATTTT.

This chain joins TRBV12-3 or TRBV12-4 and TRBJ2-5; 9 nucleotides align to TRBD1. CDR3 length equals 18 residues. The J segment lost 3 bases and the V segment lost 5 bases, leaving 16 bases of the junction unmatched. CDR3: CASSPMPLLGQGEETQYF. Here the CDR3 DNA reads TGTGCCAGCAGTCCAATGCCGTTGTTGGGACAGGGAGAAGAGACCCAGTACTTC.

The chain is built from TRBV5-6 and TRBJ1-4, with 9 bases aligning to TRBD1. Trimming at V came to 4 bases and at J to 4 bases, leaving 5 bases not matched to a gene. This CDR3 has 15 amino acids. The germline CDR1 and CDR2 sequences are SGHDT and YYEEEE. CDR3 bases: TGTGCCAGCAGCCCACCGGGACAGGGTAATGAAAAACTGTTTTTT. This codes for CASSPPGQGNEKLFF.

CDR3 in amino acids: CASSVPGGLGGNEQFF. CDR3 bases: TGTGCCAGCAGCGTCCCCGGGGGGCTCGGGGGCAATGAGCAGTTCTTC. V usage is TRBV9 and J usage is TRBJ2-1, with a weak D call TRBD2 (7 bases). CDR3 length equals 16 residues. Trimming shortened V by 2 bases and J by 6 bases, and 18 bases separated the two germline ends. Germline CDR1 and CDR2: SGDLS and YYNGEE.

The sample holds a few counts of this clonotype. V and J are TRBV7-9 and TRBJ2-5; 8 bases line up with TRBD1. The germline V gene has CDR1 SEHNR and CDR2 FQNEAQ (reference sequence). The CDR3 has 16 amino acids. The junction had 7 bases not matched to a gene; V was cut back by 2 bases and J by 2 bases. The CDR3 coding sequence is TGTGCCAGCAGCTTACTGGGGACAGGAACTCAAGAGACCCAGTACTTC. It yields the protein CASSLLGTGTQETQYF.

V and J are TRBV20-1 and TRBJ2-3, with 13 bases that match TRBD2. J gave up 5 bases and V 5 bases, and 7 bases lay outside the gene matches. The CDR3 loop spans 15 amino acids. Germline CDR1 and CDR2: DFQATT and SNEGSKA (reference sequence). Written as DNA, the CDR3 is TGCAGTGCTGACCCCGGGACTAGCGGGGTAGATACGCAGTATTTT. Amino acid sequence: CSADPGTSGVDTQYF.

This chain joins TRBV5-8 and TRBJ1-2; maybe TRBD1 (6 bases). The germline CDR1 and CDR2 sequences are SGHTS and YDEGEE. V was shortened by 4 bases and J by 4 bases, with 14 bases between the two germline ends. The CDR3 extends over 14 amino acids. CDR3 loop: CASSPEGEGYGYTF. Here the CDR3 DNA reads TGTGCCAGCAGCCCCGAGGGGGAAGGCTATGGCTACACCTTC.

In this sample, this clonotype turned up a few times. This chain uses TRBV28 with TRBJ2-5, with TRBD2 matching over 7 bases. The CDR3 sequence is 17 residues long. Germline V gene sequence: CDR1 MDHEN, CDR2 SYDVKM. Trimming at V came to 3 bases and at J to 5 bases, leaving 15 bases not matched to a gene. In DNA form, the CDR3 reads TGTGCCAGCAGTTTCCCGGAGGGACTATACGAGCGGGAGACCCAGTACTTC. This gives the protein CASSFPEGLYERETQYF.

This clonotype has a handful of counts. The V gene is TRBV6-5, the J gene TRBJ1-2; 9 nucleotides align to TRBD1. CDR1 MNHEY and CDR2 SVGAGI come from the germline V gene. This CDR3 is built from 11 residues. J gave up 10 bases and V 7 bases, and 4 bases lay outside the gene matches. The CDR3 protein is CASMGQGDYTF. The CDR3 DNA is TGTGCCAGCATGGGACAGGGAGACTACACCTTC.

The chain combines TRBV7-2 with TRBJ2-5, with D possibly being TRBD2 (6 bases). V was shortened by 5 bases and J by 6 bases, with 16 bases between the two germline ends. This CDR3 is 14 amino acids long. Germline values: CDR1 SGHTA, CDR2 FQGNSA. The CDR3 bases are TGTGCCAGCAGCCTACGGCGGGGCCTGCAGACCCAGTACTTC. Its translation is CASSLRRGLQTQYF.

The V and J genes are TRBV29-1 and TRBJ2-2; the D is unclear. From germline, CDR1 is SQVTM and CDR2 ANQGSEA. The CDR3 totals 12 residues. Trimming took 7 bases from V and 0 from J, leaving 6 bases between them. Here the CDR3 DNA reads TGCAGCGCCCTAGCGAACACCGGGGAGCTGTTTTTT. Its protein product is CSALANTGELFF.

This rearrangement joins TRBV20-1 to TRBJ1-3, with D maybe TRBD1 (6 bases). The CDR3 spans 14 residues. CDR1 is DFQATT, CDR2 SNEGSKA, per germline (reference sequence). The ends were cut back, 5 bases at V and 0 bases at J, with 11 bases in the middle. The DNA for the CDR3 is TGCAGTGCTTTAACAGGGAACTCTGGAAACACCATATATTTT. Translated: CSALTGNSGNTIYF.

J is TRBJ2-7 and V is TRBV20-1; TRBD1 aligns across 9 bases. Germline V lookup: CDR1 DFQATT, CDR2 SNEGSKA (reference sequence). The CDR3 totals 14 residues. V lost 4 bases and J lost 3; bases outside the gene matches: 7. The CDR3 reads CSATRTGEVYEQYF. DNA for the CDR3: TGCAGTGCTACCAGGACAGGGGAGGTCTACGAGCAGTACTTC.

This clonotype showed up just a few times. DNA for the CDR3: TGTGCCAGCAGCCCTAGACTAGAGGCGACCCAGTACTTC. This sequence encodes CASSPRLEATQYF. The chain combines TRBV11-2 with TRBJ2-7, with D perhaps TRBD2 (6 bases). The DNA end is a closer match to TRBJ2-5, so the J assignment may be wrong. In germline, CDR1 is SGHAT, CDR2 FQNNGV. The CDR3 is 13 amino acids.

This clonotype has more than one count but fewer than ten. The chain has TRBV12-3 or TRBV12-4 and TRBJ1-1; no firm D call. The V and J ends lost 7 bases and 0 bases respectively, with 15 bases between them. CDR3 length equals 15 residues. CDR3 region: CASIIDVGMNTEAFF. CDR3 bases: TGTGCCAGCATCATCGACGTGGGGATGAACACTGAAGCTTTCTTT.